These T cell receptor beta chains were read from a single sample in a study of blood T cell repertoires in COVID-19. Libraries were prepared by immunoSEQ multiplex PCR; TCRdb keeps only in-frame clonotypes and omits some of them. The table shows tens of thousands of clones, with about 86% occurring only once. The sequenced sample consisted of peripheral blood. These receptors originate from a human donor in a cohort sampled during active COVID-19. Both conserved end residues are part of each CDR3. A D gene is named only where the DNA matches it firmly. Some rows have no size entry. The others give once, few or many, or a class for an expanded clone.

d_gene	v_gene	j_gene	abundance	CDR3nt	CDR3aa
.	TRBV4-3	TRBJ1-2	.	TGCGCCAGCAGCCAAGAGCCAGTCTATGGCTACACCTTC	CASSQEPVYGYTF
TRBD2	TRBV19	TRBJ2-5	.	TGTGCCAGTAGTATAGATATGAGCGGGGGAGAGACCCAGTACTTC	CASSIDMSGGETQYF
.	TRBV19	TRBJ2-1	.	TGTGCCAGTAGTATACAACAGGGTAGGAATGAGCAGTTCTTC	CASSIQQGRNEQFF
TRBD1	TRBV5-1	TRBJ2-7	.	TGCGCCAGCAGCTTGGAGGCCGGGACAGGGAACGAGCAGTACTTC	CASSLEAGTGNEQYF
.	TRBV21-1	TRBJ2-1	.	TGTGCCACCTGTACTCGAAAGGGGCGAAATGAGCAGTTCTTC	CATCTRKGRNEQFF
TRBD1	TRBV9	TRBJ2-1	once	TGTGCCAGCAGCGTTACGGGACAGGTACTCAATGAGCAGTTCTTC	CASSVTGQVLNEQFF
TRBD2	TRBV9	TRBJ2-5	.	TGTGCCAGCAGCGAAACTAGCGGGGCTCAAGAGACCCAGTACTTC	CASSETSGAQETQYF
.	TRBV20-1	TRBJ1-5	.	TGCAGTGCTAGTTATAGCAATCAGCCCCAGCATTTT	CSASYSNQPQHF
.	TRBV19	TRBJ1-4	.	TGTGCCAGTAGTCCCGGACAGACAACTAATGAAAAACTGTTTTTT	CASSPGQTTNEKLFF
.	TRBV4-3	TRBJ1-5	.	TGCGCCAGCAGCCGGAGTAGGACTAATCAGCCCCAGCATTTT	CASSRSRTNQPQHF
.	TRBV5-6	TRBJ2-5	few	TGTGCCAGCAGCCCCCAAACTAGTTCGAAGACCCAGTACTTC	CASSPQTSSKTQYF
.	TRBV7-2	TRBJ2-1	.	TGTGCCAGCAGCTTAGAGAGAAACTCCTACAATGAGCAGTTCTTC	CASSLERNSYNEQFF
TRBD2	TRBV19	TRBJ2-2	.	TGTGCCAGTAGGGGACTAGGCCGGGGGGACGGGGAGCTGTTTTTT	CASRGLGRGDGELFF
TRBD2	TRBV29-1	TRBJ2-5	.	TGCAGCGTTGACCAAAGGGAGCGGGGGGTAGAGACCCAGTACTTC	CSVDQRERGVETQYF
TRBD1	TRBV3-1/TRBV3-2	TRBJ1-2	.	TGTGCCAGCAGCGCGTCAGGGGGACAGAACTATGGCTACACCTTC	CASSASGGQNYGYTF
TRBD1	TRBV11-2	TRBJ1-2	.	TGTGCCAGCAGCTCCAAGCGACAGGGCGACTATGGCTACACCTTC	CASSSKRQGDYGYTF
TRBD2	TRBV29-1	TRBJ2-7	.	TGCAGCGTTGAAGATCTTGTCACTAGCGGGGATACGATCTCCTACGAGCAGTACTTC	CSVEDLVTSGDTISYEQYF
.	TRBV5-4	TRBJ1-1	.	TGTGCCAGCAGCTTTGACAGGAACACTGAAGCTTTCTTT	CASSFDRNTEAFF
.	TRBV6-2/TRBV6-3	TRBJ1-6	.	TGTGCCAGCAGTTACTCGGCAGGGGCACTTATTTCACCCCTCCACTTT	CASSYSAGALISPLHF